The subject of this entry is one TCR beta chain. Its antigen is undetermined. The trim removed 10 bases at V and 3 bases at J, leaving 8 bases unmatched. Germline CDR1 ENHRY, CDR2 SYGVKD. This CDR3 comprises 14 residues. The Oncomine TCR Beta short-read assay was applied to DNA of cultured CD4+ T cells. TCRdb passed the PCR reads through MiXCR, listing each CDR3 protein once. Found here are under 20,000 distinct CDR3 sequences, approximately 39% of them singletons; the top ten hold roughly 13%. This entry comes from a study of vaccination and CD4 T cells after COVID-19. The treatment is: roughly 11-day PBMC culture with coronavirus spike peptide pools or control peptides (ViraFEST assay). Broader study findings: When vaccine-specific clones from convalescent patients were examined, 304 of 307 were spike mono-reactive. Convalescent patients had a median around 86% of reactive clones appearing only post-vaccination.

This TCR came from a human donor with COVID-19. The gene calls are TRBV10-3 and TRBJ2-2; 7 positions agree with TRBD1. The specimen was cultured CD4+ T cells from blood. The CDR3 DNA reads TGTGCCACGACAGGGTCCTGGGACACCGGGGAGCTGTTTTTT. Its protein is CATTGSWDTGELFF.